Listed below are T cell receptor beta chains from one sample, sequenced in a study of blood T cell repertoires in COVID-19. This table comes from immunoSEQ multiplex PCR, and its TCRdb copy is limited to in-frame clones, with some not included. The table has 200,000 or so clones, approximately 90% seen once. Material: PBMCs or T cells enriched from blood (not recorded which). The receptors were sampled from a woman in her twenties or thirties who had recovered from COVID-19. Both conserved end residues are part of each CDR3. Each record gives: V gene, J gene, D gene, clone size, CDR3 protein, CDR3 DNA. D genes are given only for firm matches. Clone sizes are given selectively: once, few, many, or a class where the clone is expanded.

v_call: TRBV13; j_call: TRBJ2-4; d_call: TRBD1; clone_size: .; cdr3_aa: CASSTARDRGGGNIQYF; cdr3_nt: TGTGCCAGCAGCACAGCAAGGGACAGGGGAGGGGGAAACATTCAGTACTTC
v_call: TRBV12-5; j_call: TRBJ1-2; d_call: .; clone_size: .; cdr3_aa: CASGPTDSPNYGYTF; cdr3_nt: TGTGCTAGTGGTCCTACAGACAGTCCTAACTATGGCTACACCTTC
v_call: TRBV7-8; j_call: TRBJ2-7; d_call: TRBD1; clone_size: .; cdr3_aa: CASSLEQGSHEQYF; cdr3_nt: TGTGCCAGCAGCTTAGAACAGGGGTCCCACGAGCAGTACTTC
v_call: TRBV5-6; j_call: TRBJ1-2; d_call: .; clone_size: .; cdr3_aa: CASRLTGDDYGYTF; cdr3_nt: TGTGCCAGCAGGTTGACAGGCGATGACTATGGCTACACCTTC
v_call: TRBV6-5; j_call: TRBJ1-6; d_call: TRBD1; clone_size: .; cdr3_aa: CASSYIGTDNSPLHF; cdr3_nt: TGTGCCAGCAGTTACATAGGGACAGATAATTCACCCCTCCACTTT
v_call: TRBV5-6; j_call: TRBJ2-7; d_call: .; clone_size: .; cdr3_aa: CASSLGKDSSYEQYF; cdr3_nt: TGTGCCAGCAGCTTGGGGAAGGACAGCTCCTACGAGCAGTACTTC
v_call: TRBV7-8; j_call: TRBJ2-1; d_call: .; clone_size: .; cdr3_aa: CASSNNHLAIF; cdr3_nt: TGTGCCAGCAGCAATAATCACCTGGCCATCTTC
v_call: TRBV13; j_call: TRBJ2-7; d_call: TRBD1; clone_size: .; cdr3_aa: CASSLTGVGEQYF; cdr3_nt: TGTGCCAGCAGCCTCACAGGGGTAGGAGAGCAGTACTTC
v_call: TRBV15; j_call: TRBJ1-4; d_call: .; clone_size: .; cdr3_aa: CATTHGTTNEKLFF; cdr3_nt: TGTGCCACGACTCACGGAACCACTAATGAAAAACTGTTTTTT
v_call: TRBV7-2; j_call: TRBJ1-6; d_call: .; clone_size: .; cdr3_aa: CASKFAGGSPLHF; cdr3_nt: TGTGCCAGCAAATTCGCTGGAGGTTCACCCCTCCACTTT
v_call: TRBV4-3; j_call: TRBJ1-2; d_call: TRBD1; clone_size: once; cdr3_aa: CASSRENRGLAYGYTF; cdr3_nt: TGCGCCAGCAGCCGAGAGAACAGGGGACTTGCCTATGGCTACACCTTC
v_call: TRBV4-1; j_call: TRBJ1-6; d_call: .; clone_size: few; cdr3_aa: CASSPGIVRGFRGSPLHF; cdr3_nt: TGCGCCAGCAGTCCTGGGATAGTTAGAGGGTTCAGGGGTTCACCCCTCCACTTT
v_call: TRBV4-1; j_call: TRBJ2-7; d_call: TRBD1; clone_size: .; cdr3_aa: CASSQSQQGDPYEQYF; cdr3_nt: TGCGCCAGCAGCCAGTCGCAACAGGGGGACCCCTACGAGCAGTACTTC
v_call: TRBV4-3; j_call: TRBJ1-1; d_call: .; clone_size: .; cdr3_aa: CASSQTTRSGGDGTEAFF; cdr3_nt: TGCGCCAGCAGCCAAACCACCCGGTCGGGGGGCGATGGCACTGAAGCTTTCTTT
v_call: TRBV5-5; j_call: TRBJ2-5; d_call: TRBD2; clone_size: .; cdr3_aa: CASSRLAGAQETQYF; cdr3_nt: TGTGCCAGCAGCCGACTAGCGGGGGCACAAGAGACCCAGTACTTC
v_call: TRBV13; j_call: TRBJ2-1; d_call: TRBD2; clone_size: .; cdr3_aa: CASSLGSGGAWEQFF; cdr3_nt: TGTGCCAGCAGCTTAGGTAGCGGGGGGGCCTGGGAGCAGTTCTTC
v_call: TRBV7-9; j_call: TRBJ1-1; d_call: TRBD1; clone_size: .; cdr3_aa: CASSFGTANTEAFF; cdr3_nt: TGTGCCAGCAGCTTCGGGACAGCGAACACTGAAGCTTTCTTT
v_call: TRBV6-2/TRBV6-3; j_call: TRBJ1-2; d_call: TRBD1; clone_size: .; cdr3_aa: CASSQSLQGARGYTF; cdr3_nt: TGTGCCAGCAGTCAAAGTCTACAGGGGGCGCGAGGCTACACCTTC
v_call: TRBV24-1; j_call: TRBJ2-1; d_call: .; clone_size: .; cdr3_aa: CATSDTDSRSYNEQFF; cdr3_nt: TGTGCCACCAGTGATACGGACAGTAGATCCTACAATGAGCAGTTCTTC
v_call: TRBV5-1; j_call: TRBJ2-5; d_call: TRBD2; clone_size: .; cdr3_aa: CASSLVAGAETQYF; cdr3_nt: TGCGCCAGCAGCTTGGTAGCGGGGGCGGAGACCCAGTACTTC
v_call: TRBV10-3; j_call: TRBJ2-5; d_call: TRBD2; clone_size: .; cdr3_aa: CAISELTSGETQYF; cdr3_nt: TGTGCCATCAGTGAGCTGACTAGCGGGGAGACCCAGTACTTC
v_call: TRBV4-1; j_call: TRBJ2-1; d_call: .; clone_size: .; cdr3_aa: CASSQAPGLHNEQFF; cdr3_nt: TGCGCCAGCAGCCAAGCACCGGGACTGCACAATGAGCAGTTCTTC
v_call: TRBV3-1/TRBV3-2; j_call: TRBJ1-2; d_call: TRBD1; clone_size: few; cdr3_aa: CASSRPGQGYGYTF; cdr3_nt: TGTGCCAGCAGCCGACCGGGACAGGGATATGGCTACACCTTC
v_call: TRBV4-3; j_call: TRBJ1-1; d_call: .; clone_size: .; cdr3_aa: CASSQVVFPNTEAFF; cdr3_nt: TGCGCCAGCAGCCAAGTTGTCTTTCCGAACACTGAAGCTTTCTTT
v_call: TRBV25-1; j_call: TRBJ2-7; d_call: .; clone_size: .; cdr3_aa: CASSEWGRPYEQYF; cdr3_nt: TGTGCCAGCAGTGAATGGGGCAGGCCGTACGAGCAGTACTTC
v_call: TRBV7-9; j_call: TRBJ2-3; d_call: TRBD1; clone_size: .; cdr3_aa: CASSLVGGNTDTQYF; cdr3_nt: TGTGCCAGCAGCTTAGTAGGGGGCAACACAGATACGCAGTATTTT
v_call: TRBV24-1; j_call: TRBJ2-3; d_call: TRBD1; clone_size: .; cdr3_aa: CATSDPEDRGDTQYF; cdr3_nt: TGTGCCACCAGTGACCCCGAAGACAGGGGAGATACGCAGTATTTT
v_call: TRBV19; j_call: TRBJ1-2; d_call: .; clone_size: .; cdr3_aa: CASIGGGYGYTF; cdr3_nt: TGTGCCAGTATCGGGGGGGGCTATGGCTACACCTTC
v_call: TRBV6-5; j_call: TRBJ2-3; d_call: TRBD1; clone_size: .; cdr3_aa: CASRNRDRGTDTQYF; cdr3_nt: TGTGCCAGCAGAAACCGGGACAGGGGCACAGATACGCAGTATTTT
v_call: TRBV7-2; j_call: TRBJ2-7; d_call: TRBD2; clone_size: .; cdr3_aa: CASSLRTSGTYEQYF; cdr3_nt: TGTGCCAGCAGCTTACGGACTAGCGGGACCTACGAGCAGTACTTC
v_call: TRBV2; j_call: TRBJ1-5; d_call: .; clone_size: .; cdr3_aa: CASADSNQPQHF; cdr3_nt: TGTGCCAGCGCCGACAGTAATCAGCCCCAGCATTTT
v_call: TRBV24-1; j_call: TRBJ2-1; d_call: .; clone_size: .; cdr3_aa: CATSDPQQGWDEQFF; cdr3_nt: TGTGCCACCAGTGACCCCCAACAGGGATGGGATGAGCAGTTCTTC
v_call: TRBV7-2; j_call: TRBJ2-7; d_call: TRBD1; clone_size: .; cdr3_aa: CASSTTSGTGGVYEQYF; cdr3_nt: TGTGCCAGCAGCACCACCTCCGGGACAGGGGGCGTTTACGAGCAGTACTTC
v_call: TRBV27; j_call: TRBJ2-2; d_call: .; clone_size: .; cdr3_aa: CASSLAGLTTGELFF; cdr3_nt: TGTGCCAGCAGTTTAGCAGGGCTAACCACCGGGGAGCTGTTTTTT
v_call: TRBV27; j_call: TRBJ2-1; d_call: .; clone_size: .; cdr3_aa: CASSLSHSSSYNEQFF; cdr3_nt: TGTGCCAGCAGTTTATCCCACAGCTCCTCCTACAATGAGCAGTTCTTC
v_call: TRBV5-1; j_call: TRBJ1-2; d_call: TRBD1; clone_size: .; cdr3_aa: CASSSDRSGYTF; cdr3_nt: TGCGCCAGCAGCTCGGACAGGTCGGGCTACACCTTC
v_call: TRBV16; j_call: TRBJ1-4; d_call: .; clone_size: once; cdr3_aa: CASSQSRQQVFF; cdr3_nt: TGTGCCAGCAGCCAATCGCGACAGCAGGTGTTTTTT
v_call: TRBV25-1; j_call: TRBJ2-4; d_call: .; clone_size: .; cdr3_aa: CASSELRRQGKIIQYF; cdr3_nt: TGTGCCAGCAGTGAATTAAGGAGGCAGGGGAAAATCATTCAGTACTTC
v_call: TRBV5-8; j_call: TRBJ1-1; d_call: TRBD1; clone_size: .; cdr3_aa: CASSLGTGWNTEAFF; cdr3_nt: TGTGCCAGCAGCTTGGGGACAGGTTGGAACACTGAAGCTTTCTTT
v_call: TRBV12-3/TRBV12-4; j_call: TRBJ2-7; d_call: .; clone_size: .; cdr3_aa: CASKAGQLYEQYF; cdr3_nt: TGTGCCAGCAAGGCGGGACAGCTCTACGAGCAGTACTTC
v_call: TRBV18; j_call: TRBJ1-1; d_call: .; clone_size: .; cdr3_aa: CASSPRQAQNTEAFF; cdr3_nt: TGTGCCAGCTCACCGAGACAGGCTCAGAACACTGAAGCTTTCTTT
v_call: TRBV19; j_call: TRBJ1-2; d_call: TRBD1; clone_size: .; cdr3_aa: CASSPDRANYGYTF; cdr3_nt: TGTGCCAGTAGTCCCGACAGGGCTAACTATGGCTACACCTTC